This T cell receptor beta chain was identified during a study of glioma-infiltrating T cells after dendritic cell vaccination. At the level of the study: Treatment, given 2003 to 2012, was autologous tumor lysate-pulsed dendritic cell vaccination.

Time point described: after dendritic cell vaccination, including at tumor progression/relapse. Up to about 2 ug genomic DNA was used for TCRB CDR3 amplification. Data came from immunoSEQ multiplex PCR; TCRdb stores just in-frame clones and leaves some out. Found here are roughly 60,000 clones, more than 75% of them singletons; the top ten hold roughly 8.8%. The CDR3 spans 11 residues. V was pared by 8 bases and J by 6 bases, with 9 bases between. CDR1 and CDR2 (germline): SGHTA, FQGTGA. The input for sequencing was blood, taken after dendritic cell vaccination. This sequence joins TRBV7-3 and TRBJ2-3; tentative D call: TRBD2 (5 bases). The receptor was derived from a human donor with glioblastoma. In DNA, the CDR3 is TGTGCCAGCGGGAGTGGGGATACGCAGTATTTT. Protein: CASGSGDTQYF.